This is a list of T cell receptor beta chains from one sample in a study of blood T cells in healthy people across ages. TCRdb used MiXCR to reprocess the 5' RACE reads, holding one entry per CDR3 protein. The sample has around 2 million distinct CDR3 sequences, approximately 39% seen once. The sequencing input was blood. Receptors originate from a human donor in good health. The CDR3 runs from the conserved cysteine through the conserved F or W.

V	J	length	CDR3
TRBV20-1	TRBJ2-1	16	CSARVSGLAFFLEQFF
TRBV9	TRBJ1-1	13	CASSVGTFTEAFF
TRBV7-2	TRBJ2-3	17	CASSLFGGGISTDTQYF
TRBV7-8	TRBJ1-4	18	CASSPKGGVREVGEKLFF
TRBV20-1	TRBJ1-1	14	CSARERQGVPGAFF
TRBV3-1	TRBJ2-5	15	CASSHLQGVGETQYF
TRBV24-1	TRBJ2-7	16	CASSETGQVLTYEQYF
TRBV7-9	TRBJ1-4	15	CASSFSPGTNEKLFF
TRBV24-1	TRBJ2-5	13	CATSGRSQETQYF
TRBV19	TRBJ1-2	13	CASSVQQYYGYTF
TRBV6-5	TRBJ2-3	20	CASSYSSFGEAPRETDTQYF
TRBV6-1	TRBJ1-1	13	CAGSDSWGSEAFF
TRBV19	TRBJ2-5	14	CASSATSGGETQYF
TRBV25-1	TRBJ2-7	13	CASSRRGDYEQYF
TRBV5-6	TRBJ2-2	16	CASRLDRAFGTGELFF
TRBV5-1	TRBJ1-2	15	CASSLGTGVGYGYTF
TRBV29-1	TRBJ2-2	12	CSVEQNTGELFF
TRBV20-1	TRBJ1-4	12	CSAPTGYEKLFF
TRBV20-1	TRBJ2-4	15	CSARLGSGVYNEQYF
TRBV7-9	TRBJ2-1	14	CASSLTDKNNEQFF
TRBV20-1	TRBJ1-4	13	CSAINRGGEKLFF
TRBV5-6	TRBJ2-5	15	CASSLFHARPETQYF
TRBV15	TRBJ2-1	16	CATSRDPAWSYNEQFF
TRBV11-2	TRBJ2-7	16	CASSLQRASGPYEQYF
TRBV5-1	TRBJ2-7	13	CASSRLEGYEQYF
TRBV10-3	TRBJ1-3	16	CAISEPPPRSGNTIYF
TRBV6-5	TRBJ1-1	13	CASSTGINTEAFF
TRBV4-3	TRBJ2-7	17	CASSQEPGQTFSYEQYF
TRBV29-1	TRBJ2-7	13	CSVEVHTSHEQYF
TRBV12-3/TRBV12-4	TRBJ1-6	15	CASSFLSSYNSPLHF
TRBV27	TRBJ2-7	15	CASSPAGGASYEQYF
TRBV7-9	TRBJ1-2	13	CASSPAGAYGYTF
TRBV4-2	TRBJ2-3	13	CASSQDSPDTQYF
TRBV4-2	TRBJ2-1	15	CASSPRGSHYNEQFF